The sequence of this T cell receptor beta chain was determined in a study of cytomegalovirus exposure and HLA in healthy donors. Overall study: Among 150 million to 200 million T cells, an earlier analysis found 117 million unique TCR beta sequences. Study outcomes and limitations: Available immune exposure information was restricted to CMV serostatus only. There were some public TCRs occurring in many donors, but most TCR sequences were rare.

The study ran its PCR with 60 Vbeta and 13 Jbeta primers. The protocol was immunoSEQ multiplex PCR, while the TCRdb copy is restricted to in-frame clones and leaves out a portion. Of about 140,000 clones listed, 75% to 85% are singletons. V gave up 3 bases and J gave up 2 bases; unmatched junction bases: 5. Germline lookup yields CDR1 LGHNA and CDR2 YSLEER. The CDR3 spans 15 residues. Each donor was nominally healthy when sampled (though unrecorded immune exposures were likely). A note on this clone: The antigen remains undetermined.

The source of this sequence is a man aged 40-50 years in good health and CMV-seronegative. The sample consisted of PBMCs. V usage is TRBV4-3 and J usage is TRBJ2-7; 9 nucleotides align to TRBD2. The CDR3 protein is CASSQGLAGPYEQYF. The DNA of the CDR3 is TGCGCCAGCAGCCAGGGACTAGCTGGGCCCTACGAGCAGTACTTC.